Listed below are T cell receptor beta chains from one sample, sequenced in a study of CD8+ T cells in alopecia areata. Assay: immunoSEQ multiplex PCR; the TCRdb copy retains only in-frame clones and omits some. The table includes 180,000 or so clones, approximately 55% detected once. The sample consisted of CD8+ T cells sorted from blood, taken at week 24, from a patient treated with tofacitinib. Receptors originate from a human donor with alopecia areata. Both conserved end residues are trimmed from each CDR3.

>TRBV20-1
SALQGDGYT
>TRBV7-9
ASSLGTEAF
>TRBV11-2
ASSFDGESSYNEQF
>TRBV14
ASSQDLGETQY
>TRBV4-3
ASSQDRDRTYEQY
>TRBV14
ASSQGTGDTQY
>TRBV5-1
ASSLKQGTYNEQF
>TRBV7-6
ASSLRQSGTDTQY
>TRBV7-2
ASSLGTGATGELF
>TRBV4-3
ASSRLTGLAGARIGDTQY
>TRBV9
ASSVGAGAAGRLF
>TRBV5-5
ASSLLTPETQY
>TRBV4-3
ASRLVEITNTGELF
>TRBV5-1
ASSLQGTEAF
>TRBV10-3
AISVGSAGYT
>TRBV11-2
ASSSMITGNEQY
>TRBV4-3
ASSQGRGLPNRETQY
>TRBV30
AWTIGGHYGYT
>TRBV29-1
SVETETYEQY
>TRBV18
ASSPDSSYQETQY
>TRBV4-3
ASSQVLTADNEQF
>TRBV30
AWAGTANREQY
>TRBV29-1
SVGTGLLDGYT
>TRBV30
AWSQGQGTYEQY
>TRBV4-3
ASSQDRVSNQPQH
>TRBV5-4
ASSLGQGKYEQY
>TRBV10-3
AISQGGGQNQPQH
>TRBV10-2
ASSVGSYEQY
>TRBV5-6
ASSPPSSYEQY
>TRBV6-6
ASSWSTRTDTQY
>TRBV27
ASSMSSYNEQF
>TRBV29-1
SVAGTRSYEQY
>TRBV27
ASSLSTGTYEQY
>TRBV25-1
ASSDPTAPNYGYT